This T cell receptor (beta chain) was observed in a study of T-cell memory formation after mild COVID-19 (dated by TCRdb to the early 2020s). About the full investigation: TCR sequence clusters from the two donors were largely donor specific. In a couple of donors, T-cell clones that expanded and contracted after mild COVID-19 were followed by sequencing TCRalpha and TCRbeta repertoires longitudinally. Two young, previously healthy adult volunteers made up the cohort, one male and one female.

Including the terminal cysteine and phenylalanine, the CDR3 comprises 15 residues. Solely the CDR3 DNA is kept, with 45 bases framed from the first base. Ends trimmed: V by 7 bases, J by 1 base; bases unmatched to a gene: 9. The CDR1 and CDR2 encoded by the germline V gene are SNHLY and FYNNEI. The sequencer was an Illumina NovaSeq 6000. Using 5'RACE with constant-segment primers, TCRalpha and TCRbeta cDNA libraries were constructed, with sample barcodes and unique molecular identifiers added in the process. RNA was extracted from every sample with Trizol reagent. Library amplification was performed in two PCR steps, and a second sample barcode and Illumina TruSeq adapters were introduced in the second step. Sequencing of libraries was performed on an Illumina NovaSeq with 2 x 150 bp paired-end reads. On the study's bioinformatics: With migec v1.2.7, reads were demultiplexed and then collapsed into UMI-guided consensus sequences. Using mixcr v2.1.11, the UMI consensuses were aligned to TRA and TRB V and J templates and assembled into clonotypes. A clonotype was counted as expanded or contracted only when both edgeR and NoisET called the clonotype significant, with the noise models trained on biological replicates. For edgeR calls, the thresholds were a false discovery rate-adjusted p below 0.01 and a log2 fold-change of 1. As an exploratory analysis of dynamics, max-normalized trajectories of the 1000 most abundant clonotypes were examined with PCA combined with hierarchical clustering. The CD4 or CD8 phenotype of responding clones was assigned using the separately sequenced CD4+ and CD8+ repertoires. TCRdb cleaned the public reads at Q25 with fastp, built clones with MiXCR and kept in-frame beta chains. Identical CDR3 protein sequences are pooled into one entry, listed with their most common genes and DNA. For this entry, the V and J calls and clone size follow TCRdb and not the study's own pipeline. The sample includes 280,000 or so distinct CDR3 sequences, with approximately 8% observed a single time. 22% of the sample goes to the ten largest clones.

On this clonotype: There is no known antigen for this receptor. No clone much larger than this one lies a single base away; base qualities are absent.

Paper-wide results and their limitations: Contracting CD4+ clones turned up mainly in the CM and EM memory subsets, whereas EMRA was where CD8+ clones were enriched. Clones contracting from day 15 to 85 had balanced CD4/CD8 phenotypes, while a second wave expanding from day 15 to 37 was biased towards CD4+. The study covered only a couple of mild cases, and larger cohorts including severe cases with pre-infection samples were considered necessary. Some responding clones were detected in pre-infection memory, which suggested that pre-existing cross-reactive memory T cells had joined the SARS-CoV-2 response. The second-wave clones that peaked on day 37 were not confirmed to be SARS-CoV-2 specific.

Ficoll-Paque density gradient centrifugation was used to isolate PBMCs. The origin of this receptor is a man younger than 35 who had mild COVID-19 (a few samples of this study predate the infection). The sample titles of this study are shuffled in the database, so cell type and time point are left out; the donor was told from shared clones. The rearranged chain carries TRBV2 and TRBJ1-1; TRBD1 aligns with 7 central bases. Sequencing was done on a sample of PBMCs or a T cell subset sorted from them (not recorded which). The nucleotide sequence is TGTGCCAGCAAATTGAGAGGGGGCTCGAACACTGAAGCTTTCTTT. It encodes CASKLRGGSNTEAFF. When the CDR3 is completed using the reference TRBV2 and TRBJ1-1 genes on either side, the full variable domain is EPEVTQTPSHQVTQMGQEVILRCVPISNHLYFYWYRQILGQKVEFLVSFYNNEISEKSEIFDDQFSVERPDGSNFTLKIRSTKLEDSAMYFCASKLRGGSNTEAFFGQGTRLTVV.